The subject of this entry is one TCR beta chain. The target antigen is unknown. Researchers took RNA transcripts and amplified the TCR beta CDR3 regions from them. First-round RT-PCR of the TCR CDR3 relied on the HTBI primer set. TCRdb fed the multiplex PCR reads into MiXCR, producing one record per CDR3 protein. Among 550,000 to 850,000 distinct CDR3 sequences listed, around 20% were seen once. This entry is derived from a study of T cells in Graves' hyperthyroidism and ophthalmopathy. Study overall: Sampling of peripheral blood happened at initial diagnosis, prior to any treatment.

Each patient was aged 18 to 65 and had newly diagnosed hyperthyroidism of under 2 months' duration. It was 10 ml of fresh peripheral blood that supplied the PBMCs. Broader study findings: Stable hyperthyroidism and ophthalmopathy were separated using 13 V-J signatures.

The sequence was collected from a woman between 50 and 59 years old with Graves' hyperthyroidism that later progressed to Graves' ophthalmopathy. The sample comprised blood.

The CDR3: CASSVESSPRIGDTEAFF. The DNA for the CDR3 is TGTGCCAGCAGCGTAGAATCGTCTCCCAGGATTGGAGACACTGAAGCTTTCTTT. The chain is built from TRBV9 and TRBJ1-1; D ambiguous. V was pared by 0 bases and J by 3 bases, with 21 bases between. The CDR3 spans 18 residues. CDR1 SGDLS and CDR2 YYNGEE come from the germline V gene. The whole variable domain, filled in from reference TRBV9 and TRBJ1-1, reads DSGVTQTPKHLITATGQRVTLRCSPRSGDLSVYWYQQSLDQGLQFLIQYYNGEERAKGNILERFSAQQFPDLHSELNLSSLELGDSALYFCASSVESSPRIGDTEAFFGQGTRLTVV.